This T cell receptor beta chain originates from a study of stem cell transplantation in POMP-related autoinflammatory disease (TCRdb year 2021). For the wider study: It was hypothesized that MHC class I-dependent CD8+ T-cell differentiation and positive selection are impaired by defective thymoproteasomes, resulting in skewing of the TRB repertoire. High-throughput TRB sequencing assessed how POMP deficiency affects T-cell receptor beta repertoire diversity and CDR3 characteristics. Prior to transplant, the patients had skewing toward CD4+ naive T cells, low CD8+ T-cell proportions, and reduced T-cell cytokine secretion. Through one year post-transplant, neutrophils and platelets showed 100% donor engraftment on DNA chimerism analysis. Beyond this particular receptor, the publication reports: PRAID patients trended toward lower TRB diversity and higher clonality across all analyzed T-cell subsets. The trend toward lower diversity and increased clonality in PRAID patients was statistically significant only for regulatory T cells. A restricted number of unique TRB V-J gene pairings was observed in PRAID patients.

On this clone: No antigen is known for it. Base-call qualities are not available, and no considerably larger clone is one nucleotide away.

Libraries were constructed by the immunoSEQ multiplex PCR assay. Per the original workflow: Shannon entropy, which accounts for clonal size distribution, was used to quantify repertoire diversity. The Gini-Simpson index (Simpson_1-D) was used to measure inequality of clonotype distribution. TCRdb's version of the immuneACCESS table is confined to in-frame rearrangements and falls short of the full clone set. An unresolved V gene accounts for under half of the shortfall where checked; the remainder is of unknown origin. That table gives V, J and clone size, and the DNA gave D and trimming. The sample table shows some 69,000 clones, and approximately 90% are seen once. Of the sample, 0.5% to 0.75% is held by the ten largest clones. The time point label of this sample denotes: after hematopoietic stem cell transplant. PRAID featured prominent immunodeficiency alongside autoinflammation. Before TRB sequencing, T-cell subsets (conventional T cells, CD8+ T cells, regulatory T cells, T follicular helper cells) were sorted.

Sequenced material: CD4+ T cells from PBMCs, taken after stem cell transplantation. The source is a human patient with POMP-related autoinflammation and immune dysregulation (PRAID). Following a transplant, some T lymphocytes may have been derived from the graft donor.

The nucleotide sequence is given as TGTGCCAGCAGCGGGACAGGGAGACATGGCTACACCTTC. The translation is CASSGTGRHGYTF. This chain joins TRBV6-5 to TRBJ1-2; 9 central bases correspond to TRBD1. CDR1 is given as MNHEY and CDR2 as SVGAGI, both from the germline V gene. Germline trimming amounts to 6 bases on V and 6 bases on J, with 5 as the count of junction bases outside the gene matches. The CDR3 has 13 amino acids, counting the end cysteine and phenylalanine. CDR3 DNA only is kept here, 39 bases in frame from base 1.